This TCR beta chain originates from a study of T-cell reconstitution after alpha-beta-depleted transplantation in children. Unique molecular identifiers were used to barcode this TCRbeta library. Using its own MiXCR run on the PCR reads, TCRdb lists one record per CDR3 protein. The sample lists 450,000 to 500,000 distinct CDR3 sequences; around 13% were seen once. CDR3 length equals 14 residues. V lost 6 bases and J lost 8, with 19 bases in between. The rearrangement uses TRBV12-3 or TRBV12-4 and TRBJ1-2, with D possibly being TRBD1 (6 bases). This TCR derives from a human donor who donated a stem cell graft to a child with combined immunodeficiency. The sequences come from PBMCs from the stem cell graft donor, collected from the stem cell graft. CDR3 protein: CASSPWGPYGGYTF. The CDR3 nucleotides are TGTGCCAGCAGCCCATGGGGGCCCTATGGGGGCTACACCTTC.